Sequencing of this T cell receptor (beta chain) was carried out in a study of T cell clonality in common variable immunodeficiency (dated by TCRdb to about 2015). Predominantly Caucasian heritage was noted among both the CVID patients and the healthy controls. From each donor, roughly 5 to 9 ml of heparinized peripheral whole blood was collected. Genomic DNA from adults with common variable immune deficiency (CVID) and from healthy adult controls was used to sequence TCRbeta CDR3 repertoires. The control group was made up of some 22 healthy adult volunteers (roughly ten male and roughly 12 female) whose ages ranged from 23 to 66 years, with a mean age of roughly 30. Diluted blood was density-centrifuged over Hypaque 1077 or Ficoll-Paque to isolate peripheral blood mononuclear cells. Unsorted mononuclear cells served as the source of genomic DNA, which was extracted either by Qiagen column purification or by a centrifugation-based method.

The sample holds many counts of this clone. What antigen it recognizes has not been identified. Overall study outcomes, separate from this receptor: According to the authors, finding the cause of the higher clonality in CVID would require sequencing the repertoires of T cell subpopulations. Reportedly, TCRbeta sequences from CVID had fewer deletions and N-nucleotide insertions, and highly modified clones with 13 or more V deletions were absent from CVID. Healthy controls shared more TCRbeta clones with each other than CVID subjects shared among themselves (p < 0.0001). Increased TCRbeta clonality was found in CVID subjects compared with healthy controls (t-test p = 0.018), with the increase being most characteristic of about a third of subjects. Differences among patients in the CVID cohort limited the correlations between repertoire features and clinical complications. Despite equal DNA input, controls averaged approximately 82,000 unique sequences per sample versus about 30,000 in CVID samples.

For sequencing, equivalent amounts of genomic DNA were input from CVID and control samples. For every sample, a 60 bp segment covering the rearranged TCRbeta CDR3 region was amplified and then sequenced. TCRbeta amplification used the immunoSEQ assay, a bias-corrected multiplex PCR with high-throughput sequencing. The source study handled its data this way. Each unique nucleotide sequence was treated as a clone and annotated with V, D and J genes, copy number and frequency. Sequences were labeled productive if in frame, and non-productive if out of frame or containing stop codons. Clonality was calculated from Shannon's entropy as previously described. The predicted amino acid sequences of productive clones were used to derive the mean CDR3 Kyte-Doolittle hydropathy. Scaled V gene usage was hierarchically clustered using Manhattan distance and complete linkage with the R hclust function. Sharing of clones by CDR3 amino acid sequence was evaluated through resampling of 12 repertoires per group over 100 rounds. The repertoires were searched for around 72 published EBV-specific and a few hundred published CMV-specific TCRbeta sequences. A couple of CVID samples yielding fewer than 10,000 sequences were excluded from analysis, leaving 42 CVID repertoires. TCRdb stores this immuneACCESS table with in-frame sequences only. Part of the clones is absent; in the studies checked, under half of the shortfall reflects unresolved V genes, and no reason is known for the rest. Clone size and the V and J calls come from that table; the DNA yielded D and trimming. This sample was tabulated with 50,000 to 60,000 clones, among which there are no singletons. The top ten clones comprise 2% to 2.5% of the sample.

This TCR was sampled from a person aged 18 to 75 in good health. Material: peripheral blood mononuclear cells.

The CDR3 corresponds to CASSLTGQFYGYTF. The covered CDR3 bases are TGTGCCAGCAGCCTCACAGGACAGTTCTATGGC. Recombination joined TRBV7-9 with TRBJ1-2, with a weak D call of TRBD1 (6 bases match). The read finishes 3 residues shy of the CDR3 end, and the germline J gene is used to complete it. Sequences SEHNR (CDR1) and FQNEAQ (CDR2) are obtained from the germline V gene (reference sequence). Taken from cysteine to phenylalanine, the CDR3 has 14 residues. The 33 bases shown cover part of the CDR3, and their frame starts at base 1. Relative to germline, V is 5 bases shorter and J is 4 bases shorter, with 14 bases between their ends.